The clone carrying this T cell receptor (beta chain) appeared a few times. Its antigen is unknown. V lost 4 bases and J lost 3, with 3 bases in between. Germline lookup yields CDR1 MDHEN and CDR2 SYDVKM. The CDR3 is 12 residues long. This entry is derived from a study of cytomegalovirus exposure and HLA in healthy donors. Study findings and constraints: The authors later linked a missense DCLRE1C variant to TCR beta V- and J-gene trimming.

It was with 60 Vbeta and 13 Jbeta primers that the PCR ran. Generated by immunoSEQ multiplex PCR, the TCRdb table keeps only in-frame clones and is missing some. The sample contains roughly 150,000 clones, roughly 10% of which appear only once. The V and J genes are TRBV28 and TRBJ2-2, with no clear D. The receptor was isolated from a male donor in good health and CMV-seronegative. Sequences were obtained from PBMCs. CDR3 sequence reads: CASSSHTGELFF. The CDR3 DNA sequence: TGTGCCAGCAGTTCTCACACCGGGGAGCTGTTTTTT. Full variable domain (outside the CDR3, taken from reference TRBV28 and TRBJ2-2): DVKVTQSSRYLVKRTGEKVFLECVQDMDHENMFWYRQDPGLGLRLIYFSYDVKMKEKGDIPEGYSVSREKKERFSLILESASTNQTSMYLCASSSHTGELFFGEGSRLTVL.